Following are 8 T cell receptor beta chains from one sample sequenced in a study of shared clonotypes between healthy human individuals. Assay used: immunoSEQ multiplex PCR; TCRdb lists only in-frame clones, some missing. The table records 2 million to 2.5 million clones, more than 80% of them present only once. Sequenced input: naive CD4+ T cells from PBMCs. Subset described: CD45RA+ positively selected. Source of these receptors: a man between 18 and 29 years old in good health. Some clones in this sample may be carry-over from other donors' samples.

The V and J genes are TRBV5-6 and TRBJ1-2; no clear D gene. The ends were cut back, 6 bases at V and 4 bases at J, with 16 bases in the middle. The germline V gene has CDR1 SGHDT and CDR2 YYEEEE. CDR3 length: 14 amino acids. In nucleotides, the CDR3 is TGTGCCAGCACCTCTCGTAGGACTTCCTATGGCTACACCTTC. Translating it yields CASTSRRTSYGYTF.

The rearrangement links TRBV9 to TRBJ2-2; 7 nucleotides agree with TRBD2. The CDR3 covers 14 residues. Germline V gives CDR1 SGDLS, CDR2 YYNGEE. After removal of 3 bases from V and 7 bases from J, the junction contained 6 bases not matched to a gene. The CDR3 sequence: CASSGTSVRGELFF. The CDR3 region has the DNA TGTGCCAGCAGCGGTACTAGCGTCCGCGGGGAGCTGTTTTTT. Looking up the rest from reference TRBV9 and TRBJ2-2 gives the full variable domain: DSGVTQTPKHLITATGQRVTLRCSPRSGDLSVYWYQQSLDQGLQFLIQYYNGEERAKGNILERFSAQQFPDLHSELNLSSLELGDSALYFCASSGTSVRGELFFGEGSRLTVL.

The chain has TRBV5-1 and TRBJ2-3; D is undetermined. CDR3 length: 17 residues. The V end lost 4 bases, the J end lost 4 bases, and 22 bases lay between the germline ends. The V gene's germline CDR1 is SGHRS and CDR2 YFSETQ. CDR3: CASSPLGSRQFPDTQYF. The DNA of the CDR3 is TGCGCCAGCAGCCCCCTGGGTAGTAGGCAGTTTCCAGATACGCAGTATTTT.

This clone showed up just a few times. The chain recombines TRBV6-5 with TRBJ1-5; D is unclear. The CDR3 is 13 residues long. The germline gives CDR1 MNHEY, CDR2 SVGAGI. Trimming removed 6 bases from V and 2 bases from J, with 8 bases in between. The CDR3 DNA is TGTGCCAGCAGGGGGTCTGGCAATCAGCCCCAGCATTTT. This gives the protein CASRGSGNQPQHF.

The V call is TRBV19, the J call TRBJ1-5; 9 bases align to TRBD1. The CDR3 spans 17 residues. CDR1 and CDR2 (germline): LNHDA, SQIVND (reference sequence). V was pared by 0 bases and J by 0 bases, with 3 bases of the junction left unmatched. CDR3 residues: CASSIEQGALSNQPQHF. The CDR3, as DNA: TGTGCCAGTAGTATAGAACAGGGGGCCCTTAGCAATCAGCCCCAGCATTTT.

The V gene is TRBV29-1, the J gene TRBJ1-1; TRBD1 aligns across 7 bases. Germline V lookup: CDR1 SQVTM, CDR2 ANQGSEA. The CDR3 covers 13 residues. V gave up 6 bases and J gave up 1 base; unmatched junction bases: 5. CDR3 region: CSVMTGKNTEAFF. The DNA for the CDR3 is TGCAGCGTCATGACAGGGAAGAACACTGAAGCTTTCTTT. The variable domain in full, with the rest retrieved from reference TRBV29-1 and TRBJ1-1, is SAVISQKPSRDICQRGTSLTIQCQVDSQVTMMFWYRQQPGQSLTLIATANQGSEATYESGFVIDKFPISRPNLTFSTLTVSNMSPEDSSIYLCSVMTGKNTEAFFGQGTRLTVV.

A word on this clone: Other DNA sequences in this specimen translate into the identical CDR3. The gene calls are TRBV18 and TRBJ2-3, with 14 nucleotides matching TRBD2. The CDR3 spans 17 residues. Germline assignment: CDR1 KGHSH and CDR2 LQKENI. The ends lost 5 bases at V and 3 bases at J; junction bases unmatched: 7. CDR3 coding DNA: TGTGCCAGCTCATCGGGGACTAGCGGGAGTGGTACAGATACGCAGTATTTT. Protein product: CASSSGTSGSGTDTQYF. The variable domain in full, with the rest retrieved from reference TRBV18 and TRBJ2-3, is NAGVMQNPRHLVRRRGQEARLRCSPMKGHSHVYWYRQLPEEGLKFMVYLQKENIIDESGMPKERFSAEFPKEGPSILRIQQVVRGDSAAYFCASSSGTSGSGTDTQYFGPGTRLTVL.

V usage is TRBV30 and J usage is TRBJ1-2; D possibly corresponds to TRBD1 (5 bases). This CDR3 is 12 amino acids long. V lost 4 bases, J lost 9 bases, and 15 bases lay in between. Germline values: CDR1 GTSNPN, CDR2 SVGIG (reference sequence). The CDR3 spells CAWNLGPISYTF. The CDR3 region has the DNA TGTGCCTGGAACCTGGGGCCAATAAGCTACACCTTC.